This TCR beta chain was retrieved from a study of cytomegalovirus exposure and HLA in healthy donors. General study points: Indistinguishable V segments such as TRBV6-2 and TRBV6-3 were excluded. For TCR beta chains, V- and J-gene trimming was later linked to a missense DCLRE1C variant. Solely CMV serostatus was available to characterize immune exposure.

This clone was recorded only once. Its antigen is unidentified. V lost 1 base and J lost 4; bases outside the gene matches: 5. This CDR3 has 15 residues. Looked up from germline, CDR1 is SGHTA and CDR2 is FQGNSA. The PCR contained 60 Vbeta and 13 Jbeta primers. TCRdb's copy holds only in-frame clones and misses some; the assay was immunoSEQ multiplex PCR. The sample includes approximately 140,000 clones, around 85% of them seen just once. Healthy bone marrow donors made up the donors. Sequencing was carried out using PBMCs. The chain employs TRBV7-2 and TRBJ2-3; 7 bases are a match to TRBD1. The clonotype comes from a woman aged 45-60 years in good health and CMV-seropositive. The CDR3 is CASSLVRGQADTQYF. CDR3 in DNA: TGTGCCAGCAGCTTAGTTAGGGGGCAGGCAGATACGCAGTATTTT.